Listed here is a single T cell receptor (beta chain). The data are from a study of blood T cell repertoires in COVID-19. Study at large: Researchers got acute and convalescent COVID-19 samples from the United States, Italy and Spain. Nucleic acid was either cDNA or gDNA, and it came from T cells, B-cell-depleted T cells, or PBMCs.

The V gene lost 4 bases and the J gene lost 5 bases, with 21 bases spanning the gap. Germline CDR1 is SGHRS and CDR2 is YFSETQ. The CDR3 is made up of 16 amino acids. In the original workflow: Estimation of nucleated cell counts relied on the amplification of reference gene primers. The protocol was immunoSEQ multiplex PCR, while the TCRdb copy is restricted to in-frame clones and leaves out a portion. The V and J calls and clone size come from that table; D and trimming were worked out from the DNA. The sample carries a few hundred thousand clones, roughly 88% recorded once. The chain combines TRBV5-1 with TRBJ2-5, with D perhaps matching TRBD1 (7 bases). The sample was peripheral blood. The receptor's source is a man between 18 and 35 years old with active or convalescent COVID-19. The CDR3: CASSPPQGGGGETQYF. The CDR3 bases are TGCGCCAGCAGCCCCCCCCAGGGGGGCGGCGGGGAGACCCAGTACTTC.